This section outlines one T cell receptor beta chain sequence together with its context. No cognate antigen has been identified for it. No quality values exist for individual bases; no much larger clone is one base distant. TCRbeta CDR3 regions were amplified from genomic DNA using the immunoSEQ Assay, a bias-controlled multiplex PCR. The source study handled its data this way. The number of nucleated cells in each sample was estimated from the amplification of reference gene primers within the assay. Sequence reads were collapsed and filtered to measure the absolute abundance of every unique TCRbeta CDR3 rearrangement. For each sample, productive Simpson clonality was calculated as the square root of Simpson's diversity index over productive rearrangements. TCRdb carries this immuneACCESS record with in-frame sequences only. Its versions omit some clonotypes, under half of them owing to an unresolved V gene in the studies checked, with the rest unexplained. V, J and clone size reflect that table, while D and trimming were determined from the DNA. The sample table records approximately 300,000 clones; roughly 90% of these occur just once. The top ten hold roughly 6.7% of the sample.

This sample is drawn from a study of blood T cell repertoires in COVID-19 (dated by TCRdb to the early 2020s). Background on the whole study: The collaborator samples originated in the United States, Italy and Spain and spanned the acute and convalescent phases of COVID-19. The material from the prospective study consisted of cDNA or gDNA derived from T cells, B-cell-depleted T cells, or PBMCs. Deeply sampled blood TCRbeta repertoires from subjects exposed to, actively infected with, or recovered from COVID-19 were included in the dataset. The repertoires were released in a freely available public database meant as a resource for research on the immune response to SARS-CoV-2. Samples came from the ongoing ImmuneRACE study (first 160 participants) plus 1,254 subjects from 6 global collaborators. Nearly every sample came with metadata listing a de-identified subject ID, COVID-19 status, age in years and sex. Where HLA class I and class II types were available, the types were taken from metadata supplied by the sample provider, not from assay-based typing. General conclusions and limits of the study: How much clinical and demographic metadata was included differed by source and by participant, and the metadata was provided uncurated.

Another Seattle source contributed samples from volunteer blood donors who had recovered from COVID-19. Each collaborating institution followed its own protocols to collect whole blood in K2EDTA tubes. For TCRbeta analysis, collaborators shipped samples in one of three forms: frozen whole blood, isolated PBMCs, or DNA extracted from either of those sample types. The CDR3 numbers 15 residues from cysteine through phenylalanine. Only the CDR3 region is kept as DNA, spanning 45 bases read in frame from base 1. V lost 6 bases and J lost 9 bases, and the count of bases not matched to a germline gene is 14. Via the germline V gene, CDR1 is MNHEY and CDR2 SVGAGI.

The sequence links TRBV6-5 to TRBJ2-7; TRBD1 agrees with 10 junctional bases. The receptor was isolated from a man between 18 and 29 years old who had recovered from COVID-19. The sample taken for sequencing was peripheral blood. The DNA sequence is TGTGCCAGCAGCTCCCCGGGACAGGGGCAATCGGGGCAGTACTTC. Translation gives CASSSPGQGQSGQYF.